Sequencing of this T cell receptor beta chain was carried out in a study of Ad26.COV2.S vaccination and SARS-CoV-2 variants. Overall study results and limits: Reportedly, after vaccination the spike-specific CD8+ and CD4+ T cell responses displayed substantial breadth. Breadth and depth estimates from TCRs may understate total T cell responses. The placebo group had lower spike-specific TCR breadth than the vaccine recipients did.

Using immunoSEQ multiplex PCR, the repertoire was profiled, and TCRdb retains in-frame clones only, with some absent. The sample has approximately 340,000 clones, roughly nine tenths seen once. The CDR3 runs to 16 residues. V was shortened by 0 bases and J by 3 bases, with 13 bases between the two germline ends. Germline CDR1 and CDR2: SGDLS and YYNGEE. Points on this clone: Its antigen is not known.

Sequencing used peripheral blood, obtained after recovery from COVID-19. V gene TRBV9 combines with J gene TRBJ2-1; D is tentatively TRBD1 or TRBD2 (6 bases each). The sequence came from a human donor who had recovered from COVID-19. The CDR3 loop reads CASSVDPGDNYNEQFF. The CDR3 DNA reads TGTGCCAGCAGCGTAGACCCGGGGGACAACTACAATGAGCAGTTCTTC.